This T cell receptor (beta chain) was sequenced during a study of read filtering for tumor transcriptome and immune sequencing. Study-wide background: R-ISS stage counts were under 10 for I, about 17 for II, six or seven for III. RNA-seq yielded only roughly 75 to 1273 TCR reads, IR-seq about 4 to 10.27 million. Study observations and caveats: Compared with RNA-seq, IR-seq gave much higher clonotype depth and reliability.

This clonotype was seen repeatedly, ten times or more. The antigen is unknown. The library was built from about 370 ng RNA with molecular barcoded adaptors for alpha/delta and beta/gamma chains. TCRdb itself ran the reads through MiXCR, one entry per CDR3 protein. Among about 130,000 distinct CDR3 sequences, approximately 13% were seen once, and the ten largest hold approximately 11%. Trimming removed 4 bases from V and 0 bases from J, with 11 bases in between. The CDR3 extends over 16 amino acids. Germline V gene data show CDR1 as SGHNT and CDR2 as YYREEE (reference sequence). The sequenced material came from a population of CD138-negative cells sorted from bone marrow. The V gene is TRBV5-4, the J gene TRBJ2-6; D unresolved. The clonotype was recovered from a donor aged 40 or over with multiple myeloma. CDR3 coding DNA: TGTGCCAGCAGCCCCGAATTATTCTCTGGGGCCAACGTCCTGACTTTC. Amino acids: CASSPELFSGANVLTF. Full variable domain (remainder filled in from reference TRBV5-4 and TRBJ2-6): ETGVTQSPTHLIKTRGQQVTLRCSSQSGHNTVSWYQQALGQGPQFIFQYYREEENGRGNFPPRFSGLQFPNYSSELNVNALELDDSALYLCASSPELFSGANVLTFGAGSRLTVL.